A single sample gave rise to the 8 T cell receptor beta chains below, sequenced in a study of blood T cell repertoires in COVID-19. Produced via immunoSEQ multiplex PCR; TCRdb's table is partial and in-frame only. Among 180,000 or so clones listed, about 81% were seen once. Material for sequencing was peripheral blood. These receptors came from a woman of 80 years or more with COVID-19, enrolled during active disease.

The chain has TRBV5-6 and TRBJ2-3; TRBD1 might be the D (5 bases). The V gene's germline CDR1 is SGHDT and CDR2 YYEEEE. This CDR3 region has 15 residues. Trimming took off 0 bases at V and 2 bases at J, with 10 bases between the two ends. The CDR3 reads CASSLDPGPTDTQYF. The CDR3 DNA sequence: TGTGCCAGCAGCTTGGATCCAGGGCCCACAGATACGCAGTATTTT.

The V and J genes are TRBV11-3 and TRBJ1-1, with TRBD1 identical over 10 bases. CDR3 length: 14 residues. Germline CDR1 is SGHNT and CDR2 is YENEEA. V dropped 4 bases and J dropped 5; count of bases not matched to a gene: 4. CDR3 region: CASSYRTGGTEAFF. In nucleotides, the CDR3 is TGTGCCAGCAGCTACCGGACAGGGGGTACTGAAGCTTTCTTT. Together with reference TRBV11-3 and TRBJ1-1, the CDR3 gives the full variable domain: EAGVVQSPRYKIIEKKQPVAFWCNPISGHNTLYWYLQNLGQGPELLIRYENEEAVDDSQLPKDRFSAERLKGVDSTLKIQPAELGDSAVYLCASSYRTGGTEAFFGQGTRLTVV.

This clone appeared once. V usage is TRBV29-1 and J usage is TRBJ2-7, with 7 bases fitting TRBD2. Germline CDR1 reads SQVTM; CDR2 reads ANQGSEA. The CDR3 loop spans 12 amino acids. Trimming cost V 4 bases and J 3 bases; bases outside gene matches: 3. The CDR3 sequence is CSVGVAGYEQYF. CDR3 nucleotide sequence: TGCAGCGTTGGTGTAGCGGGCTACGAGCAGTACTTC.

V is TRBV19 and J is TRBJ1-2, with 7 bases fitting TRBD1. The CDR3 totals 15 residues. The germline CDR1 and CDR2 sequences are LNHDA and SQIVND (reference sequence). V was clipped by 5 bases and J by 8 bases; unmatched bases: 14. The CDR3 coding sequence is TGTGCCAGTAGTCCCACAGGGGCTGGAGCTCCCGGCTACACCTTC. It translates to CASSPTGAGAPGYTF.

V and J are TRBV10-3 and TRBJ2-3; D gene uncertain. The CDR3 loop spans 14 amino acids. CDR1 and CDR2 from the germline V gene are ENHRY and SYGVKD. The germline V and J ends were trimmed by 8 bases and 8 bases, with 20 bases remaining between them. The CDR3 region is CAIYDSQTLGTQYF. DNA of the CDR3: TGTGCCATCTATGACTCCCAAACGCTGGGTACGCAGTATTTT.

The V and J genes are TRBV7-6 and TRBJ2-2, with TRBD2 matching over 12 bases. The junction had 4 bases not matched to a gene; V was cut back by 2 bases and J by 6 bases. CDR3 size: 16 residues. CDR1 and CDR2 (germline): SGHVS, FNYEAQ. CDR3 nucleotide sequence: TGTGCCAGCAGCTTACTAGCGGGGGGGCCCTCCGGGGAGCTGTTTTTT. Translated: CASSLLAGGPSGELFF.

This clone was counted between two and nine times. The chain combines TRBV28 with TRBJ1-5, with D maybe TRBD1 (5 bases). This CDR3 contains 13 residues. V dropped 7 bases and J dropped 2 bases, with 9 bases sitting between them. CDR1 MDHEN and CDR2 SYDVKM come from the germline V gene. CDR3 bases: TGTGCCAGCACAGGGTTGGGCAATCAGCCCCAGCATTTT. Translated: CASTGLGNQPQHF.

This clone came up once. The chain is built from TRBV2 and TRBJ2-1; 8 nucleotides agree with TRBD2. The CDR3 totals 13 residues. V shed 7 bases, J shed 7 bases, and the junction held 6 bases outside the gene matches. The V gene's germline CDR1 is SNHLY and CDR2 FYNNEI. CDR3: CASTGTRGNEQFF. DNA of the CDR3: TGTGCCAGCACTGGGACTAGGGGTAATGAGCAGTTCTTC.